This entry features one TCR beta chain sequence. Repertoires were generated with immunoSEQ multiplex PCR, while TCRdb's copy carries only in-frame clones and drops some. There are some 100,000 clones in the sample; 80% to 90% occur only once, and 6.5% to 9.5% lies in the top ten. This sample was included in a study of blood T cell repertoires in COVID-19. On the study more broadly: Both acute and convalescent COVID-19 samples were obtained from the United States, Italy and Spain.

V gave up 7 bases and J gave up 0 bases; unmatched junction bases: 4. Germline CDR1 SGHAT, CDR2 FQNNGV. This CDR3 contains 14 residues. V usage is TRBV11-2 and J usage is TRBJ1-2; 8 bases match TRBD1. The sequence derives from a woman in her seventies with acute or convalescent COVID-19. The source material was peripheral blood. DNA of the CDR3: TGTGCCAGCACCGCGACAGGGGCTAACTATGGCTACACCTTC. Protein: CASTATGANYGYTF.